This T cell receptor beta chain was recorded in a study of T cell changes during pregnancy in multiple sclerosis. Germline lookup yields CDR1 WSHSY and CDR2 SAAADI. The CDR3 totals 16 residues. The V end was cut by 6 bases, the J end by 3 bases, with 20 bases between. Sequencing used immunoSEQ multiplex PCR; TCRdb keeps in-frame clones, though not all of them. The data contain approximately 37,000 clones, 89% of them seen just once; the ten biggest clones take up approximately 1.3%. The chain joins TRBV10-2 to TRBJ1-1; the D gene is possibly TRBD1 (5 bases). Sequences were derived from CD4+ T cells from peripheral blood mononuclear cells, sampled in the first trimester of pregnancy. The clonotype comes from a female donor with multiple sclerosis, enrolled in a pregnancy study. CDR3 residues: CASSDGYGAADTEAFF. CDR3 nucleotide sequence: TGCGCCAGCAGCGATGGGTATGGGGCCGCGGACACTGAAGCTTTCTTT.